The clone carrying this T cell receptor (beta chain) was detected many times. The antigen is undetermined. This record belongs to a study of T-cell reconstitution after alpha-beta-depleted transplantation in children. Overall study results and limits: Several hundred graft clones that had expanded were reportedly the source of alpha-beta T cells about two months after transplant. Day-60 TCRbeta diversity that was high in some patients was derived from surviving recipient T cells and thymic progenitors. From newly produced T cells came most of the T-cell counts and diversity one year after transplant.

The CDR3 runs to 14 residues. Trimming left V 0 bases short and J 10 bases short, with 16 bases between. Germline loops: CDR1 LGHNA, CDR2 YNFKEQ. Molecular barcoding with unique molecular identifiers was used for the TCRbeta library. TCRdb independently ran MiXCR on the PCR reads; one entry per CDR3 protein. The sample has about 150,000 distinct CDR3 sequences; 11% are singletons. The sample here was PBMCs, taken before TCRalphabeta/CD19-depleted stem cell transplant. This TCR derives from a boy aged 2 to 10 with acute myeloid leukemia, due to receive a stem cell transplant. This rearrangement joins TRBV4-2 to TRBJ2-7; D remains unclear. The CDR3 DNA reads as TGTGCCAGCAGCCAAGAAGCTAGACGAGCGCCCCAGTACTTC. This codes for CASSQEARRAPQYF.